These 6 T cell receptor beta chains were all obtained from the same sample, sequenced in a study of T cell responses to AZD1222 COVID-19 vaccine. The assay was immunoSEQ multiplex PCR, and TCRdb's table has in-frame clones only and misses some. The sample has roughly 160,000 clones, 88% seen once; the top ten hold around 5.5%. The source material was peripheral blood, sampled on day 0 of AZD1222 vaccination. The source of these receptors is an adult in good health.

The DNA of the CDR3 is TGTGCCAGCAGCCAAGTGGGGGCCGGGACGTACCAAGAGACCCAGTACTTC. It specifies CASSQVGAGTYQETQYF. The rearrangement links TRBV4-2 to TRBJ2-5, with a weak D call TRBD1 (6 bases). Germline V gene lookup returns CDR1 LGHNA and CDR2 YNFKEQ. The V gene lost 1 base and the J gene lost 0 bases, with 15 bases spanning the gap. The CDR3 runs 17 residues.

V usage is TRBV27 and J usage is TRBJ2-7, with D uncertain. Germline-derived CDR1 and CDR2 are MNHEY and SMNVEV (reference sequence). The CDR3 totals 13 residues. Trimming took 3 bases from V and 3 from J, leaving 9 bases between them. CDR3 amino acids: CASSFQQSYEQYF. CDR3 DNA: TGTGCCAGCAGTTTTCAACAGAGCTACGAGCAGTACTTC.

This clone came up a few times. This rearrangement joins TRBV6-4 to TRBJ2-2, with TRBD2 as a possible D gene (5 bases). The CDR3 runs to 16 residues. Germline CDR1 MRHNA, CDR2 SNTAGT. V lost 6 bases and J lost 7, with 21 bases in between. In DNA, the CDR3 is TGTGCCAGCAGCCACGGTGGAGCAGAGGCGGGCGGGGAGCTGTTTTTT. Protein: CASSHGGAEAGGELFF.

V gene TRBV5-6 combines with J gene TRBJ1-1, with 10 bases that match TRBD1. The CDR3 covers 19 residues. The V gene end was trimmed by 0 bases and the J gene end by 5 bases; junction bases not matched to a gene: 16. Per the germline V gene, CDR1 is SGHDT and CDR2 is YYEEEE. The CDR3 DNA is TGTGCCAGCAGCTTGGGCATCTTAGGACAGGGGGTTAGGAGGACTGAAGCTTTCTTT. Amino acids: CASSLGILGQGVRRTEAFF.

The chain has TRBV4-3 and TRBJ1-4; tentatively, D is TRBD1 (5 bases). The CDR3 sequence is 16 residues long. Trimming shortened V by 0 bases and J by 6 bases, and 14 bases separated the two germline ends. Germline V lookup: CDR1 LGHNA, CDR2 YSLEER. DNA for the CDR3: TGCGCCAGCAGCCAAGAGGGACGAGGGTTTGATGAAAAACTGTTTTTT. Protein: CASSQEGRGFDEKLFF.

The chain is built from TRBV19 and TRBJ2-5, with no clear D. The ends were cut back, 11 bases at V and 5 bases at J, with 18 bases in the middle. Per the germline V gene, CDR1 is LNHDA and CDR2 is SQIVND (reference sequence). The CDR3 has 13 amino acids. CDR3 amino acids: CACGVGPGETQYF. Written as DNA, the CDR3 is TGTGCCTGTGGGGTCGGCCCTGGGGAGACCCAGTACTTC.